These 31 T cell receptor beta chains were sequenced from one sample in a study of shared clonotypes between healthy human individuals. Generated by immunoSEQ multiplex PCR, the TCRdb table keeps only in-frame clones and is missing some. The sample lists about 330,000 clones; approximately 79% were seen once. Sequenced material: memory CD4+ T cells sorted from blood. Subset defined: CD45RA-negative fraction. The receptors derive from a man aged 25 to 40 in good health.

The J gene is TRBJ2-5, the V gene TRBV5-6, with 9 bases matching TRBD1. V shed 6 bases and J 4 bases; nucleotides not matched to a gene: 7. CDR1 and CDR2 from the germline V gene are SGHDT and YYEEEE. This CDR3 has 14 amino acids. The CDR3: CASTHRGPGETQYF. The CDR3 nucleotides are TGTGCCAGCACCCACAGGGGGCCCGGAGAGACCCAGTACTTC.

The rearrangement links TRBV18 to TRBJ2-2; D call uncertain. This CDR3 has 13 amino acids. CDR1 is KGHSH, CDR2 LQKENI, per germline. V lost 10 bases and J 2 bases, leaving 11 bases between the germline ends. The DNA of the CDR3 is TGTGCCACCACACCGAAAAACACCGGGGAGCTGTTTTTT. It specifies CATTPKNTGELFF.

This rearrangement joins TRBV2 to TRBJ2-3, with 7 bases matching TRBD1. J lost 3 bases, V lost 6 bases, and 9 bases had no gene match. The germline V gene has CDR1 SNHLY and CDR2 FYNNEI. This CDR3 is built from 15 residues. The CDR3 coding sequence is TGTGCCAGCAGCGAACAGGGGCTTAGGACAGATACGCAGTATTTT. Protein sequence: CASSEQGLRTDTQYF.

The V and J genes are TRBV15 and TRBJ2-3; weak D call: TRBD2 (5 bases). The CDR3 extends over 12 amino acids. With 5 bases removed from V and 8 bases from J, the gap between germline ends came to 11 bases. CDR1 and CDR2 (germline): LNHNV, YYDKDF (reference sequence). The CDR3 region is CATSQKRGTQYF. Here the CDR3 DNA reads TGTGCCACCAGCCAGAAACGGGGTACGCAGTATTTT.

This clone has a count of ten or more. The V and J genes are TRBV27 and TRBJ2-1; tentative D call: TRBD1 (5 bases). The V gene lost 1 base and the J gene lost 1 base, with 23 bases spanning the gap. Germline V lookup: CDR1 MNHEY, CDR2 SMNVEV (reference sequence). This CDR3 has 20 amino acids. The CDR3 reads CASSLLSRRGGMPSYNEQFF. In DNA form, the CDR3 reads TGTGCCAGCAGTTTATTGTCCAGAAGGGGTGGGATGCCATCCTACAATGAGCAGTTCTTC.

The chain employs TRBV18 and TRBJ1-5, with 10 bases aligning to TRBD1. J was trimmed by 6 bases and V by 3 bases; bases with no gene match: 5. The CDR3 length is 15 residues. Germline V gene lookup returns CDR1 KGHSH and CDR2 LQKENI. The CDR3 protein is CASSPKTGGGQPQHF. CDR3 bases: TGTGCCAGCTCACCCAAGACAGGGGGCGGTCAGCCCCAGCATTTT. Drawing the rest from reference TRBV18 and TRBJ1-5, the complete variable domain is NAGVMQNPRHLVRRRGQEARLRCSPMKGHSHVYWYRQLPEEGLKFMVYLQKENIIDESGMPKERFSAEFPKEGPSILRIQQVVRGDSAAYFCASSPKTGGGQPQHFGDGTRLSIL.

The rearrangement joins TRBV27 to TRBJ2-5; 10 nucleotides align to TRBD2. The germline CDR1 and CDR2 sequences are MNHEY and SMNVEV (reference sequence). CDR3 length: 16 amino acids. V shed 4 bases and J 2 bases; nucleotides not matched to a gene: 7. The CDR3 spells CASSSKTSGLQETQYF. CDR3 in DNA: TGTGCCAGCAGTTCAAAGACTAGCGGGTTACAAGAGACCCAGTACTTC.

The genes are TRBV9 and TRBJ1-4; 7 bases align to TRBD1. After removal of 5 bases from V and 8 bases from J, the junction contained 6 bases not matched to a gene. The V gene's germline CDR1 is SGDLS and CDR2 YYNGEE. The CDR3 runs 13 residues. The CDR3 is CASSRQGIEKLFF. As DNA, the CDR3 is TGTGCCAGCAGTCGACAGGGTATAGAAAAACTGTTTTTT.

The chain couples TRBV10-3 to TRBJ2-1, with 14 bases lining up with TRBD2. This CDR3 is 23 amino acids long. V shed 4 bases, J shed 6 bases, and the junction held 26 bases outside the gene matches. Germline V gene sequence: CDR1 ENHRY, CDR2 SYGVKD. DNA for the CDR3: TGTGCCATCAGTGGGCGGCCCGGGCGATTAGGGACTAGCGGGAGTTCGAATAGCAATGAGCAGTTCTTC. The encoded protein is CAISGRPGRLGTSGSSNSNEQFF.

This chain uses TRBV5-1 with TRBJ2-3; 8 nucleotides agree with TRBD2. J lost 2 bases, V lost 3 bases, and 8 bases had no gene match. Germline assignment: CDR1 SGHRS and CDR2 YFSETQ. The CDR3 consists of 16 residues. CDR3 nucleotide sequence: TGCGCCAGCAGCTCTACCGGGACTAGAATCACAGATACGCAGTATTTT. Amino acids: CASSSTGTRITDTQYF.

The rearrangement uses TRBV2 and TRBJ1-4; 8 nucleotides match TRBD1. This CDR3 has 15 residues. With 4 bases clipped from V and 7 bases from J, the junction kept 8 bases outside the gene matches. CDR1 and CDR2 from the germline V gene are SNHLY and FYNNEI. The CDR3 nucleotides read TGTGCCAGCAGTGTCTGGACAGGGCAGGGTGAAAAACTGTTTTTT. It translates to CASSVWTGQGEKLFF.

This clone was counted once. This chain uses TRBV7-9 with TRBJ2-7; 8 positions match TRBD2. Germline CDR1 reads SEHNR; CDR2 reads FQNEAQ (reference sequence). The CDR3 runs 14 residues. Trimming at V came to 4 bases and at J to 6 bases, leaving 8 bases not matched to a gene. In DNA form, the CDR3 reads TGTGCCAGCAGCTCTGACGGACTAGCCAGCGAGCAGTACTTC. Amino acids: CASSSDGLASEQYF.

This chain connects TRBV11-2 to TRBJ2-5; D is unclear. CDR1 is SGHAT and CDR2 is FQNNGV in the germline V gene. The V end lost 1 base, the J end lost 2 bases, and 11 bases lay between the germline ends. The CDR3 is 15 amino acids. CDR3 loop: CASSLGPGPQETQYF. The CDR3, as DNA: TGTGCCAGCAGCTTAGGGCCCGGCCCGCAAGAGACCCAGTACTTC.

The J gene is TRBJ2-7, the V gene TRBV5-4, with D possibly TRBD2 on 6 matching bases. V lost 4 bases, J lost 0 bases, and 17 bases lay in between. Germline CDR1 is SGHNT and CDR2 is YYREEE (reference sequence). The CDR3 runs to 16 residues. The chain's CDR3 is CASSPHSSGSSYEQYF. The CDR3, as DNA: TGTGCCAGCAGCCCCCATAGTAGCGGAAGCTCCTACGAGCAGTACTTC.

V usage is TRBV28 and J usage is TRBJ1-5, with TRBD1 matching 9 bases. There are 15 residues in the CDR3. Germline CDR1 and CDR2: MDHEN and SYDVKM. V lost 8 bases and J lost 3; bases outside the gene matches: 8. As DNA, the CDR3 is TGTGCCAGCCAGACAGGGGGGGTGAACAATCAGCCCCAGCATTTT. It translates to CASQTGGVNNQPQHF. Supplemented by reference TRBV28 and TRBJ1-5, the full variable domain reads DVKVTQSSRYLVKRTGEKVFLECVQDMDHENMFWYRQDPGLGLRLIYFSYDVKMKEKGDIPEGYSVSREKKERFSLILESASTNQTSMYLCASQTGGVNNQPQHFGDGTRLSIL.

The V gene is TRBV9, the J gene TRBJ2-5, with a possible D match to TRBD2 (5 bases). CDR1 SGDLS and CDR2 YYNGEE come from the germline V gene. The V and J ends lost 0 bases and 8 bases respectively, with 17 bases between them. The CDR3 has 15 residues. CDR3 sequence reads: CASSVGSGPGRTQYF. CDR3 nucleotide sequence: TGTGCCAGCAGCGTAGGCAGCGGCCCTGGACGCACCCAGTACTTC.

This chain connects TRBV28 to TRBJ1-5; D uncertain. The CDR3 runs to 16 residues. The V and J ends lost 8 bases and 6 bases respectively, with 23 bases between them. The germline gives CDR1 MDHEN, CDR2 SYDVKM. The CDR3 is CASLKGRPDGGQPQHF. The CDR3, as DNA: TGTGCCAGCCTCAAGGGAAGGCCGGACGGTGGTCAGCCCCAGCATTTT.

The J gene is TRBJ2-1, the V gene TRBV25-1; no reliable D call. Per germline, CDR1 MGHDK and CDR2 SYGVNS. The V end lost 4 bases, the J end lost 6 bases, and 7 bases lay between the germline ends. This CDR3 contains 12 residues. CDR3 loop: CASSVVGNEQFF. For the CDR3, the DNA is TGTGCCAGCAGTGTCGTTGGCAATGAGCAGTTCTTC.

V gene TRBV18 combines with J gene TRBJ2-1, with TRBD1 as a possible D gene (5 bases). Germline V gives CDR1 KGHSH, CDR2 LQKENI. V lost 6 bases to trimming and J lost 5 bases, with 14 bases between them. CDR3 length: 14 amino acids. CDR3 region: CASSPREGDNEQFF. The DNA for the CDR3 is TGTGCCAGCTCCCCAAGAGAAGGGGACAATGAGCAGTTCTTC.

The chain carries TRBV11-3 and TRBJ1-1; 9 bases are shared with TRBD1. CDR3 length: 15 residues. Germline V gene lookup returns CDR1 SGHNT and CDR2 YENEEA. Trimming removed 5 bases from V and 4 bases from J; junction bases left unmatched: 8. CDR3 bases: TGTGCCAGCAGCCCCTGGACAGGGGACGCCACTGAAGCTTTCTTT. Translation gives CASSPWTGDATEAFF.

V gene TRBV10-2 combines with J gene TRBJ1-1; tentative D call: TRBD1 (5 bases). V lost 5 bases to trimming and J lost 1 base, with 11 bases between them. Germline assignment: CDR1 WSHSY and CDR2 SAAADI. There are 14 residues in the CDR3. The CDR3 here is CASSRQGPNTEAFF. Written as DNA, the CDR3 is TGCGCCAGCAGTCGGCAGGGACCGAACACTGAAGCTTTCTTT.

This clone was seen repeatedly, ten times or more. J is TRBJ2-5 and V is TRBV6-5; 8 bases are a match to TRBD1. This CDR3 is 13 amino acids long. In germline, CDR1 is MNHEY, CDR2 SVGAGI. The CDR3 region has the DNA TGTGTCGTACGAGCAGGGGGCGCTGGGACCCAGTACTTC. It specifies CVVRAGGAGTQYF.

The chain joins TRBV7-9 to TRBJ2-7; D possibly corresponds to TRBD2 (6 bases). V lost 5 bases and J 3 bases, leaving 17 bases between the germline ends. The CDR3 has 15 residues. Germline CDR1 is SEHNR and CDR2 is FQNEAQ (reference sequence). CDR3 nucleotide sequence: TGTGCCAGCAGCCGCCCCTACTCGCGGGGCTACGAGCAGTACTTC. Translation gives CASSRPYSRGYEQYF.

The genes are TRBV19 and TRBJ1-5; 11 bases align to TRBD1. CDR1 is LNHDA and CDR2 is SQIVND in the germline V gene (reference sequence). This CDR3 has 15 amino acids. After removal of 6 bases from V and 6 bases from J, the junction contained 7 bases not matched to a gene. CDR3 in DNA: TGTGCCAGTAGAATGGGGGACAGGGGGACTCAGCCCCAGCATTTT. Translating gives CASRMGDRGTQPQHF.

This chain connects TRBV5-6 to TRBJ2-5; D may match TRBD1 or TRBD2 (5 bases each). Germline V gives CDR1 SGHDT, CDR2 YYEEEE. This CDR3 is built from 16 residues. V gave up 0 bases and J gave up 1 base, with 13 bases separating them. Here the CDR3 reads CASSLAMGVGQETQYF. Here the CDR3 DNA reads TGTGCCAGCAGCTTGGCGATGGGGGTAGGCCAAGAGACCCAGTACTTC.

Remarks on this clone: This sample also contains other DNA sequences that code for the same CDR3. The rearrangement links TRBV28 to TRBJ2-5; no reliable D call. The CDR3 is 12 residues long. The germline V gene encodes CDR1 MDHEN and CDR2 SYDVKM. V gave up 2 bases and J gave up 3 bases, with 4 bases separating them. CDR3 amino acids: CASSLREETQYF. The CDR3 DNA sequence: TGTGCCAGCAGTTTACGAGAAGAGACCCAGTACTTC.

This rearrangement joins TRBV2 to TRBJ2-7; a possible D gene is TRBD1 (5 bases). CDR3 length: 14 residues. V lost 8 bases and J lost 1, with 15 bases in between. Per germline, CDR1 SNHLY and CDR2 FYNNEI. CDR3 coding DNA: TGTGCCAGCCGACAGAGTCCTGCGTCCTACGAGCAGTACTTC. Protein: CASRQSPASYEQYF.

The V gene is TRBV28, the J gene TRBJ1-1, with D maybe TRBD1 (6 bases). Germline V gene lookup returns CDR1 MDHEN and CDR2 SYDVKM. CDR3 length equals 15 residues. The V end lost 4 bases, the J end lost 0 bases, and 12 bases lay between the germline ends. This CDR3 reads CASSSPQGVNTEAFF. The CDR3 nucleotides read TGTGCCAGCAGTTCACCACAGGGCGTGAACACTGAAGCTTTCTTT. The full variable domain, completed using reference TRBV28 and TRBJ1-1, is DVKVTQSSRYLVKRTGEKVFLECVQDMDHENMFWYRQDPGLGLRLIYFSYDVKMKEKGDIPEGYSVSREKKERFSLILESASTNQTSMYLCASSSPQGVNTEAFFGQGTRLTVV.

The chain links TRBV28 to TRBJ2-6; 7 bases align to TRBD2. Germline lookup yields CDR1 MDHEN and CDR2 SYDVKM. Losses at the gene ends were 8 bases for V and 2 bases for J; bases not matched to a gene: 9. CDR3 length equals 16 residues. The CDR3 loop reads CASLPTSSTGANVLTF. CDR3 sequence (DNA): TGTGCCAGCTTACCGACTAGCAGTACTGGGGCCAACGTCCTGACTTTC.

The chain recombines TRBV14 with TRBJ2-3, with a possible D match to TRBD2 (6 bases). The CDR3 is made up of 16 amino acids. CDR1 and CDR2 (germline): SGHDN, FVKESK. The V gene lost 3 bases and the J gene lost 2 bases, with 15 bases spanning the gap. CDR3 region: CASSHQLLDYTDTQYF. The CDR3 DNA reads as TGTGCCAGCAGCCACCAACTATTGGACTACACAGATACGCAGTATTTT. Full variable domain (remainder filled in from reference TRBV14 and TRBJ2-3): EAGVTQFPSHSVIEKGQTVTLRCDPISGHDNLYWYRRVMGKEIKFLLHFVKESKQDESGMPNNRFLAERTGGTYSTLKVQPAELEDSGVYFCASSHQLLDYTDTQYFGPGTRLTVL.

To note about this clone: The junction does not match germline at one end; this may be a read error. The rearrangement uses TRBV7-7 and TRBJ2-1, with 9 bases that match TRBD1. Germline V gene data show CDR1 as SSHAT and CDR2 as FNYEAQ (reference sequence). This CDR3 contains 16 residues. CDR3 sequence (DNA): TGTGCTAGCAGCTTATTTGGGACAGGGCCTTACAATGAGCAGTTCTTC. Protein sequence: CASSLFGTGPYNEQFF.